What follows describes a single T cell receptor beta chain. Its ends do not fully match the called genes, so a read error is possible. Production of TCR beta cDNA used approximately 0.55 ug total RNA together with a constant-region primer. A slightly modified ARM-PCR protocol with three nested multiplex PCR rounds produced these TCR beta libraries. Use of TRBV1-TRBV30 forward primers with a C-beta reverse primer characterized the first two PCR rounds, which lasted approximately 11 cycles each. TCRdb processed the multiplex PCR reads anew with MiXCR; each CDR3 protein has one entry. The repertoire holds about 43,000 distinct CDR3 sequences, approximately 70% seen once, with over 15% in the top ten. From germline, CDR1 is SGHAT and CDR2 FQNNGV. The CDR3 is 16 amino acids. It was from approximately 20-30 mg of unsorted bulk tissue that RNA and DNA were co-extracted. The study enrolled treatment-naive patients with chronic HBV infection.

The sample comes from a study of tumor-infiltrating lymphocytes in primary liver carcinoma. The sequencing sample was made of liver tumor tissue from sampling region 2. Subset in this sample: tumor region T2, inferior pole. The sequence was collected from a middle-aged man with primary liver carcinoma and hepatitis B virus infection. The chain recombines TRBV11-2 with TRBJ2-2, with 7 positions matching TRBD2. The CDR3 spells CASSSSSGANTGKLFF. CDR3 DNA sequence: TGTGCTAGCAGCTCTTCTAGCGGCGCGAACACCGGGAAGCTGTTTTTT.